This T cell receptor (beta chain) was sequenced for a study of T cells in Graves' hyperthyroidism and ophthalmopathy (dated by TCRdb to between 2018 and 2021). The study in broad terms: Peripheral blood was collected at initial diagnosis, before any treatment. After sampling, hyperthyroidism patients received methimazole starting at 30 mg daily, and ophthalmopathy patients received high-dose intravenous methylprednisolone. The approximately 90 discovery patients were divided at random into training and test sets in a 7:3 ratio. The study also compared thyroid tissue and blood T-cell repertoires from a handful of Graves' hyperthyroidism patients. A discovery cohort of approximately 97 patients, approximately 44 with Graves' ophthalmopathy and 55 to 65 with stable Graves' hyperthyroidism, was used to find distinguishing TCR V-J signatures. An independent validation cohort of under 20 hyperthyroidism patients and approximately 17 patients who later progressed to ophthalmopathy tested prospective prediction of ophthalmopathy. TCR Vbeta CDR3 sequencing of 130 to 150 peripheral blood samples (under 45 ophthalmopathy, 75 to 80 hyperthyroidism and approximately 17 progressor patients) is reported in the paper. Points the paper makes about the study in general: In validation, the model predicted progression to ophthalmopathy with 55% to 71% sensitivity and approximately 78% specificity, a median of approximately 6.5 months before onset. Most expanded thyroid clonotypes (frequency above 0.001) were also detected in blood, a finding suggesting that blood repertoires may reflect thyroid immune responses. Sample size was not statistically predetermined, and investigators were not blinded to group allocation. A 13 V-J signature model separated ophthalmopathy from stable hyperthyroidism, with approximately 87% sensitivity and roughly 84% specificity in cross-validation and 80%/75% in testing.

The TCR beta CDR3 regions were amplified from RNA transcripts. For the first round of RT-PCR on the TCR CDR3, the HTBI primer set was used together with the Qiagen OneStep RT-PCR kit. Libraries were constructed in a second round of multiplex PCR, after which size selection and purification were performed. The libraries were sequenced on an Illumina HiSeq2000 using paired-end 100 bp reads. For the original study's pipeline: SOAPnuke was used to process the raw data, with reads discarded if the reads contained adapters or uncalled bases, had a mean Phred below 15, or lacked an exact constant-primer or identifier match. High-quality paired reads were merged with COPE v1.2.5, and unique nucleotide sequences were defined as clonotypes. MiTCR v1.1 was used to align the clonotypes against IMGT TRBV, TRBD and TRBJ reference segments. The analysis was restricted to V-J combinations with a frequency above 0.0001, which together covered roughly 99% of the repertoires. The TCS score was defined as the ratio of F50 (clonal expansion) to E x V (chaos), calculated using BLOSUM62-based TCRdist between CDR3 peptides within each V-J. Welch's t-statistics and random forest reduced around 520 V-J features to some 14, which were used in a naive Bayes classifier (R e1071). Using fastp at Q25 and MiXCR, TCRdb reprocessed the public reads and kept productive beta chains. Rows matching on CDR3 protein sequence are summarized as one entry with the most common DNA and genes. The V and J calls were determined by TCRdb, not by the authors. This sample comprises 650,000 to 700,000 distinct CDR3 sequences, roughly a sixth of them detected only once. The ten top clones hold around 16% of the sample.

Taken from the germline V gene, the CDR1 and CDR2 loops are MDHEN and SYDVKM. Trimming removed 5 bases from V and 0 bases from J, leaving 2 bases between the germline ends. Spanning cysteine to phenylalanine, the CDR3 consists of 13 amino acids. Only CDR3 DNA remains: 39 bases, in frame from the first base. A patient counted as having stable Graves' hyperthyroidism if no progression to ophthalmopathy occurred over 18 months of follow-up. Hyperthyroidism patients were newly diagnosed, with disease duration under 2 months, and aged 18 to 65 years. Any patient with an uncontrolled infection, another autoimmune disease, pregnancy or lactation was excluded. Diagnoses were based on clinical symptoms, serum thyroxine and TRAb, thyroid ultrasound and orbital computed tomography. Ficoll-Paque density gradient centrifugation was used to isolate PBMCs from 8 to 10 ml of fresh peripheral blood. Total RNA was extracted using Trizol reagent, and RNA quality was assessed on an Agilent 2100 Bioanalyzer.

This clonotype came up many times. Its specific antigen is unknown. Base qualities are missing; no much larger clone stands one base away. The origin of this receptor is a man in his fifties with Graves' hyperthyroidism. Rearrangement joined TRBV28 to TRBJ1-6, with the D gene call left open. The sequenced material came from blood. The sequenced DNA is TGTGCCAGCAGTCCCTCCTATAATTCACCCCTCCACTTT. Translation gives CASSPSYNSPLHF.